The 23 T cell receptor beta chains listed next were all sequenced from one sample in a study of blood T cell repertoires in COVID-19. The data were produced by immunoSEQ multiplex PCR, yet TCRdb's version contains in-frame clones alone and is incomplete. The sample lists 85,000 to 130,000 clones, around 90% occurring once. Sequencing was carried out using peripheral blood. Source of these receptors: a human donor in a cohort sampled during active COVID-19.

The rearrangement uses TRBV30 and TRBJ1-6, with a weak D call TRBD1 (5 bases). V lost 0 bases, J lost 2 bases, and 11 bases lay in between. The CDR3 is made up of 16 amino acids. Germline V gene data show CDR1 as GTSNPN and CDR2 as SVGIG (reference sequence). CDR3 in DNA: TGTGCCTGGAGTGTTCAGGGTCCTACCTATAATTCACCCCTCCACTTT. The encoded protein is CAWSVQGPTYNSPLHF.

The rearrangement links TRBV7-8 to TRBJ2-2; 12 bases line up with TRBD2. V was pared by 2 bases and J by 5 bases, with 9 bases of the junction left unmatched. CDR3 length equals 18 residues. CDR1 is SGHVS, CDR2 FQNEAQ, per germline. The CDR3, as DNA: TGTGCCAGCAGCTTACCGGCTAGCGGGAGGGCGGTGACCGGGGAGCTGTTTTTT. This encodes CASSLPASGRAVTGELFF. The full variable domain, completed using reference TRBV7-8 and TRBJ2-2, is GAGVSQSPRYKVAKRGQDVALRCDPISGHVSLFWYQQALGQGPEFLTYFQNEAQLDKSGLPSDRFFAERPEGSVSTLKIQRTQQEDSAVYLCASSLPASGRAVTGELFFGEGSRLTVL.

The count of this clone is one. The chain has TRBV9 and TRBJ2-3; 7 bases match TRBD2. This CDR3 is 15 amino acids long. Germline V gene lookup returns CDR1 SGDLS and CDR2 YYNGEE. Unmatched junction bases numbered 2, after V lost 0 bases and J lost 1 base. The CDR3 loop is CASSVVAGGTDTQYF. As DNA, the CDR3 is TGTGCCAGCAGCGTAGTTGCGGGAGGCACAGATACGCAGTATTTT.

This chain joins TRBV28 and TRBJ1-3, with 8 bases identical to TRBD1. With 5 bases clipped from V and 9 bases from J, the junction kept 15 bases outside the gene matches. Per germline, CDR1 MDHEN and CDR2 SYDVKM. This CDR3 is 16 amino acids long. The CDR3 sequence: CASSLTQGTGLGTIYF. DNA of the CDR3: TGTGCCAGCAGTCTCACCCAAGGGACAGGCCTGGGCACCATATATTTT.

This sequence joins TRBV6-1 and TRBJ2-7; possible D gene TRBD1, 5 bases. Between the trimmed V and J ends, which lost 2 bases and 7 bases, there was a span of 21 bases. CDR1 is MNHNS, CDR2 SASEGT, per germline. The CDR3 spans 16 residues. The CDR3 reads CASSESRTLGGWEQYF. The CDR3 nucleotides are TGTGCCAGCAGTGAATCTAGGACATTGGGCGGATGGGAGCAGTACTTC.

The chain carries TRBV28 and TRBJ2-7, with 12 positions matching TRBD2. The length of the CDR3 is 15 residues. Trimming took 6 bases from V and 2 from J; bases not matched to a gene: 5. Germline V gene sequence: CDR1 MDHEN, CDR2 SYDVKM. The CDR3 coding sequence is TGTGCCAGCAGACAGACTAGCGGGAGAGCCTACGAGCAGTACTTC. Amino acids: CASRQTSGRAYEQYF.

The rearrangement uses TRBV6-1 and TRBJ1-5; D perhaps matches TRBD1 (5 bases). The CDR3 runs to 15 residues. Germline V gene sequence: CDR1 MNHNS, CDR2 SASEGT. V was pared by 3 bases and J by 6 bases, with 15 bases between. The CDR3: CASSDRTGWGQPQHF. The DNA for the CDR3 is TGTGCCAGCAGTGACCGAACAGGTTGGGGTCAGCCCCAGCATTTT.

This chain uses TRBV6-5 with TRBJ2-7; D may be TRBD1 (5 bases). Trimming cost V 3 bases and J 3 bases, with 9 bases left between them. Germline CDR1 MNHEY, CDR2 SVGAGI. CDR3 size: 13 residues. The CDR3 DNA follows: TGTGCCAGCAGTTATCGACAGAACTACGAGCAGTACTTC. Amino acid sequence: CASSYRQNYEQYF.

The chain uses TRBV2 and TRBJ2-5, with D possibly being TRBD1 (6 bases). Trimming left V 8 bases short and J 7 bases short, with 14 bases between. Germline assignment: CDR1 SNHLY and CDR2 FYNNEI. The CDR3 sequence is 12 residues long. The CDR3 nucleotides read TGTGCCAGCGCACTACAGGGCGGGACCCAGTACTTC. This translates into CASALQGGTQYF. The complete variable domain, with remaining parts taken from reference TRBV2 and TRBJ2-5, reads EPEVTQTPSHQVTQMGQEVILRCVPISNHLYFYWYRQILGQKVEFLVSFYNNEISEKSEIFDDQFSVERPDGSNFTLKIRSTKLEDSAMYFCASALQGGTQYFGPGTRLLVL.

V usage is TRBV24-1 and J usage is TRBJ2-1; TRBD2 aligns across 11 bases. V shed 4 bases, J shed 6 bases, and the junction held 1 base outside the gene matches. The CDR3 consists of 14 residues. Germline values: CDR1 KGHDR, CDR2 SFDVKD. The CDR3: CATSETSGSNEQFF. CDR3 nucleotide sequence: TGTGCCACCAGTGAAACTAGCGGGAGCAATGAGCAGTTCTTC.

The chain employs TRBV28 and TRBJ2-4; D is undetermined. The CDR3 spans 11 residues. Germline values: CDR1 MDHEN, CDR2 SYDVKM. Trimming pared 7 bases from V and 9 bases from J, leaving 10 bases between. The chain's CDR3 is CASTGYGIQYF. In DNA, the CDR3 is TGTGCCAGCACAGGATACGGCATTCAGTACTTC.

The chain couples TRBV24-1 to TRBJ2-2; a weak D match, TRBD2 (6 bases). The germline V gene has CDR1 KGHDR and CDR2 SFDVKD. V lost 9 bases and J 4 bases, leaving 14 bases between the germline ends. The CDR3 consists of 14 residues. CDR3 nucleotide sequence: TGTGCCACCTCAGGGATGGGGGGCACCGGGGAGCTGTTTTTT. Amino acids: CATSGMGGTGELFF.

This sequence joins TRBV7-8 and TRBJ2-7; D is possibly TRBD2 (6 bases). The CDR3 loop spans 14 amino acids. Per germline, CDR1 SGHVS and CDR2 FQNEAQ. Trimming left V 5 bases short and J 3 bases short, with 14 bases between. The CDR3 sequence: CASSPPGGLYEQYF. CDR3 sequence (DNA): TGTGCCAGCAGCCCCCCCGGGGGACTCTACGAGCAGTACTTC.

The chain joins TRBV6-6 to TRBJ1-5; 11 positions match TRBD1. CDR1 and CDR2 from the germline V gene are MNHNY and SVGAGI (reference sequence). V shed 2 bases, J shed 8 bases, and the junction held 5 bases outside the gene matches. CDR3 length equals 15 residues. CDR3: CASSYTGQGGKPQHF. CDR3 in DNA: TGTGCCAGCAGTTACACGGGACAGGGGGGAAAGCCCCAGCATTTT.

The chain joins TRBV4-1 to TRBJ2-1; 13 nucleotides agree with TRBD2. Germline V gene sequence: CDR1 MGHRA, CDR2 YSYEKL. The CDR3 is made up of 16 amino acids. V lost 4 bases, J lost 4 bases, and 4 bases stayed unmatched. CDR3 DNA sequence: TGCGCCAGCAGCCGCGGGACTAGCGGGACGTACAATGAGCAGTTCTTC. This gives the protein CASSRGTSGTYNEQFF.

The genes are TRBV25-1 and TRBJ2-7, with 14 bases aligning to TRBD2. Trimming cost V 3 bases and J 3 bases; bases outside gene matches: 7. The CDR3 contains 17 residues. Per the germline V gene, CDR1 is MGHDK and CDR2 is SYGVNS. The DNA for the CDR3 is TGTGCCAGCAGTGATGGACTAGCGGGAGGCGATGGCTACGAGCAGTACTTC. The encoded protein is CASSDGLAGGDGYEQYF.

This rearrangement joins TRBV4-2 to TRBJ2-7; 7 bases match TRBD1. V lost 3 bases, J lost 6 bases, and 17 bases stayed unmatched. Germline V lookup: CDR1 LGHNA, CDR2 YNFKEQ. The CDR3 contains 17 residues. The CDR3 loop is CASSQGNDRVAGTEQYF. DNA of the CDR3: TGTGCCAGCAGCCAGGGAAATGACAGGGTTGCGGGCACCGAGCAGTACTTC.

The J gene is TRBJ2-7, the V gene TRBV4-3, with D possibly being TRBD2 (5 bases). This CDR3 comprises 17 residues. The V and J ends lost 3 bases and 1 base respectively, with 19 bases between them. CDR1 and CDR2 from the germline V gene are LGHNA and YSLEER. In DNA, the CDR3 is TGCGCCAGCAGCCAGGGGTCAAGCGGAGCAAATTCCTACGAGCAGTACTTC. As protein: CASSQGSSGANSYEQYF.

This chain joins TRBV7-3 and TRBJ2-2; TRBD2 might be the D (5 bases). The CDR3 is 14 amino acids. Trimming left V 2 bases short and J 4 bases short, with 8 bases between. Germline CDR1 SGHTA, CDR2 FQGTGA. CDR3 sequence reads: CASSLATTTGELFF. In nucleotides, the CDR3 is TGTGCCAGCAGCTTAGCGACTACCACCGGGGAGCTGTTTTTT. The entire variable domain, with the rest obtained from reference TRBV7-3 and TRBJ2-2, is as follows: GAGVSQTPSNKVTEKGKYVELRCDPISGHTALYWYRQSLGQGPEFLIYFQGTGAADDSGLPNDRFFAVRPEGSVSTLKIQRTERGDSAVYLCASSLATTTGELFFGEGSRLTVL.

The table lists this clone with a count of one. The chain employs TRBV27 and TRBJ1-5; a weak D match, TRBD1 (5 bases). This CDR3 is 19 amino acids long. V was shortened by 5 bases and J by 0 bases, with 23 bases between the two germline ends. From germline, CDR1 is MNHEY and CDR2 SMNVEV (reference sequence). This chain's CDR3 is CASSPPQGGRSYSNQPQHF. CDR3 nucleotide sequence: TGTGCCAGCAGTCCACCCCAGGGCGGGAGGAGTTATAGCAATCAGCCCCAGCATTTT.

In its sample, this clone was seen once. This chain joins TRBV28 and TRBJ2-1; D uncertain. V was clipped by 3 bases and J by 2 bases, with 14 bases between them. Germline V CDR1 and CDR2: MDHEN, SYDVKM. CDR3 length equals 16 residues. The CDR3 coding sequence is TGTGCCAGCAGTTTTGTAGTTGGCGGTACCTACAATGAGCAGTTCTTC. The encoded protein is CASSFVVGGTYNEQFF.

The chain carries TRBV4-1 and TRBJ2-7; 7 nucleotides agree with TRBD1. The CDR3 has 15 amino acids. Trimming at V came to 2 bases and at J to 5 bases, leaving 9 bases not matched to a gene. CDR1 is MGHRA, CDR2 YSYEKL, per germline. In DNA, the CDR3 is TGCGCCAGCAGCCAACCACGACAGGGTCACCACGAGCAGTACTTC. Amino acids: CASSQPRQGHHEQYF.

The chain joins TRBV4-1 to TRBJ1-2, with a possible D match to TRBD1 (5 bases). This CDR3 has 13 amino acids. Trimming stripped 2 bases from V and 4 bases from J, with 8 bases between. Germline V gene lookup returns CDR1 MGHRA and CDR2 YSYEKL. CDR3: CASSQMGLYGYTF. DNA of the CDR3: TGCGCCAGCAGCCAAATGGGACTCTATGGCTACACCTTC.